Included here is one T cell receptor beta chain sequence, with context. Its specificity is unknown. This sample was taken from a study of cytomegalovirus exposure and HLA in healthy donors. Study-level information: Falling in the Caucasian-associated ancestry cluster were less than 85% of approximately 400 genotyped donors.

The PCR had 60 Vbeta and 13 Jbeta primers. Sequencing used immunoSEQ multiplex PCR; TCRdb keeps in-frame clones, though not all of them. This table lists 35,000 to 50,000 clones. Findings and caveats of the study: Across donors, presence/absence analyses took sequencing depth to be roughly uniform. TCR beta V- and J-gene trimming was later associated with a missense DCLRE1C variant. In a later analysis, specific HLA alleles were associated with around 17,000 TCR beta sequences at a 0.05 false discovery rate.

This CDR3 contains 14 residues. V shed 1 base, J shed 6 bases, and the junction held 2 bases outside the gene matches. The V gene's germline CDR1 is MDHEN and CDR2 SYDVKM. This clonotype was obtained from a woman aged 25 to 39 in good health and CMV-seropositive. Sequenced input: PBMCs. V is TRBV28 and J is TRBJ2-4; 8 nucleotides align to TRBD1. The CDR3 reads CASSLSGQGNIQYF. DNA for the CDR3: TGTGCCAGCAGTTTATCAGGACAGGGAAACATTCAGTACTTC.